The clone carrying this TCR beta chain was detected only once. The antigen is unknown. Depth targeted 1 in 200,000 to 1 in 1 million T cells, averaging 10x coverage per clonotype. Produced via immunoSEQ multiplex PCR; TCRdb's table is partial and in-frame only. This table has about 160,000 clones, 88% appearing once. This specimen belongs to a study of cytotoxic CD8 clonotypes in ibrutinib-treated CLL. Background on the study: After a median of about 62 months, roughly 14 patients stayed remitted and 12 progressed; responses had been partial in roughly 25 and complete in 2.

Study-level points and caveats: Public clonotypes were uncommon and contracted or stayed stable on treatment. Measured clonality at baseline was greater than in age-matched healthy donors and tracked with circulating CD8+ T-cell counts.

Germline CDR1 SGDLS, CDR2 YYNGEE. CDR3 length: 15 residues. The junction had 4 bases not matched to a gene; V was cut back by 1 base and J by 4 bases. The chain employs TRBV9 and TRBJ2-2, with TRBD2 identical over 7 bases. The material sequenced was PBMCs, taken at disease progression, from a patient treated with ibrutinib. This sequence was found in a human donor with chronic lymphocytic leukemia. The CDR3 coding sequence is TGTGCCAGCAGCGTAATCGGCGGGAGCACCGGGGAGCTGTTTTTT. As protein: CASSVIGGSTGELFF. Based on the CDR3 plus reference TRBV9 and TRBJ2-2, the full variable domain is DSGVTQTPKHLITATGQRVTLRCSPRSGDLSVYWYQQSLDQGLQFLIQYYNGEERAKGNILERFSAQQFPDLHSELNLSSLELGDSALYFCASSVIGGSTGELFFGEGSRLTVL.